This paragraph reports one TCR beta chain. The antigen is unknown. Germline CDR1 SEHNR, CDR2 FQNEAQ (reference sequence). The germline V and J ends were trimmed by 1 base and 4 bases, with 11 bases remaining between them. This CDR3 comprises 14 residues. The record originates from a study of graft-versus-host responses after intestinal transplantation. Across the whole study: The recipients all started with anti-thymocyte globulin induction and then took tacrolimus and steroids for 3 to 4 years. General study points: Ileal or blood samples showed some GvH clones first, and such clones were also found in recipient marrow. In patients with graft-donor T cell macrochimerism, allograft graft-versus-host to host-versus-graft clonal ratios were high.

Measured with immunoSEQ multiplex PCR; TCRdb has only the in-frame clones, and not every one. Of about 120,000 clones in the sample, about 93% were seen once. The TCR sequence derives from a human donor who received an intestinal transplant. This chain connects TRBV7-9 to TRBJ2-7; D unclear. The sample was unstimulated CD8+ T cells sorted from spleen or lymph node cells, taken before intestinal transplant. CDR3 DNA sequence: TGTGCCAGCAGCTTAGATCAGAGGCCATACGAGCAGTACTTC. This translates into CASSLDQRPYEQYF.